A single sample gave rise to the 28 T cell receptor beta chains below, sequenced in a study of blood T cell repertoires in COVID-19. The table came from immunoSEQ multiplex PCR; TCRdb's copy has only in-frame clones and leaves some out. The repertoire holds some 110,000 clones, with around four fifths as singletons. Sequencing used peripheral blood. The receptors were gathered from a woman in her seventies with acute or convalescent COVID-19.

V gene TRBV30 combines with J gene TRBJ1-4, with TRBD1 matching over 7 bases. The CDR3 consists of 15 residues. Germline trimming cut 0 bases from V and 7 bases from J; bases unmatched to any gene: 8. Looked up from germline, CDR1 is GTSNPN and CDR2 is SVGIG (reference sequence). CDR3 DNA sequence: TGTGCCTGGAGTGTACCCTCAGGGGGTGGTGAAAAACTGTTTTTT. Translating it yields CAWSVPSGGGEKLFF. The full variable domain, with the rest looked up from reference TRBV30 and TRBJ1-4, is SQTIHQWPATLVQPVGSPLSLECTVEGTSNPNLYWYRQAAGRGLQLLFYSVGIGQISSEVPQNLSASRPQDRQFILSSKKLLLSDSGFYLCAWSVPSGGGEKLFFGSGTQLSVL.

CDR3 sequence: CATSTGGLPEAFF. The CDR3 coding sequence is TGTGCCACCAGCACAGGGGGCCTCCCTGAAGCTTTCTTT. The chain carries TRBV24-1 and TRBJ1-1, with 9 positions matching TRBD1. Germline CDR1 reads KGHDR; CDR2 reads SFDVKD. The CDR3 totals 13 residues. V shed 7 bases, J shed 6 bases, and the junction held 5 bases outside the gene matches.

This chain connects TRBV9 to TRBJ1-1; D call uncertain. V lost 0 bases and J 4 bases, leaving 10 bases between the germline ends. CDR3 length: 14 residues. From germline, CDR1 is SGDLS and CDR2 YYNGEE. The CDR3 sequence: CASSVVLEGTEAFF. The CDR3 DNA reads as TGTGCCAGCAGCGTAGTACTGGAGGGCACTGAAGCTTTCTTT. Supplemented by reference TRBV9 and TRBJ1-1, the full variable domain reads DSGVTQTPKHLITATGQRVTLRCSPRSGDLSVYWYQQSLDQGLQFLIQYYNGEERAKGNILERFSAQQFPDLHSELNLSSLELGDSALYFCASSVVLEGTEAFFGQGTRLTVV.

J is TRBJ1-3 and V is TRBV30; a possible D gene is TRBD1 (5 bases). This CDR3 has 15 residues. The V and J ends lost 3 bases and 0 bases respectively, with 12 bases between them. CDR1 and CDR2 (germline): GTSNPN, SVGIG (reference sequence). The CDR3, as DNA: TGTGCCTGGAGCGTGGACACTCTCTCTGGAAACACCATATATTTT. It codes for CAWSVDTLSGNTIYF.

This clone was seen a handful of times. The DNA of the CDR3 is TGTGCCAGCAGCTTGTCCGGGACAGGGGCTGGCTACACCTTC. Translated: CASSLSGTGAGYTF. The chain carries TRBV5-5 and TRBJ1-2; 10 bases agree with TRBD1. Looked up from germline, CDR1 is SGHKS and CDR2 is YYEKEE (reference sequence). V was pared by 1 base and J by 7 bases, with 4 bases of the junction left unmatched. The CDR3 consists of 14 residues.

CDR3 amino acids: CASSRSLVGQGYGYTF. In DNA, the CDR3 is TGTGCCAGTAGTCGCTCTCTCGTAGGTCAGGGCTATGGCTACACCTTC. The chain carries TRBV19 and TRBJ1-2; D is possibly TRBD1 (5 bases). Germline CDR1 LNHDA, CDR2 SQIVND (reference sequence). The CDR3 is made up of 16 amino acids. V lost 5 bases to trimming and J lost 4 bases, with 20 bases between them.

The V gene is TRBV5-1, the J gene TRBJ2-1, with D perhaps TRBD1 (5 bases). The germline CDR1 and CDR2 sequences are SGHRS and YFSETQ. The V and J ends lost 0 bases and 9 bases respectively, with 19 bases between them. CDR3 length: 16 residues. The CDR3 sequence: CASSLDSLAGLAEQFF. CDR3 DNA: TGCGCCAGCAGCTTGGATTCATTAGCAGGGTTGGCTGAGCAGTTCTTC.

This clone was seen a few times. This rearrangement joins TRBV7-2 to TRBJ1-1; unclear D gene. The CDR3 spans 14 residues. V was pared by 6 bases and J by 2 bases, with 13 bases between. In germline, CDR1 is SGHTA, CDR2 FQGNSA. The CDR3 DNA sequence: TGTGCCAGCAGACTTCATTATACTAACACTGAAGCTTTCTTT. Its protein product is CASRLHYTNTEAFF.

The J gene is TRBJ2-5, the V gene TRBV15, with TRBD1 matching 10 bases. With 1 base clipped from V and 5 bases from J, the junction kept 4 bases outside the gene matches. The CDR3 totals 15 residues. Germline loops: CDR1 LNHNV, CDR2 YYDKDF (reference sequence). The CDR3 bases are TGTGCCACCAGCAGAGGGGGACAGGGGCAGGAGACCCAGTACTTC. Its translation is CATSRGGQGQETQYF.

V gene TRBV5-5 combines with J gene TRBJ1-1, with D possibly TRBD1 on 5 matching bases. The germline V gene encodes CDR1 SGHKS and CDR2 YYEKEE (reference sequence). Trimming cost V 0 bases and J 5 bases, with 26 bases left between them. CDR3 length: 19 amino acids. For the CDR3, the DNA is TGTGCCAGCAGCTTGGCACTGGCTGTGCAGGGCACCGACGGGACTGAAGCTTTCTTT. Protein product: CASSLALAVQGTDGTEAFF.

The J gene is TRBJ2-7, the V gene TRBV6-5; 7 nucleotides align to TRBD2. Germline lookup yields CDR1 MNHEY and CDR2 SVGAGI. The V and J ends lost 9 bases and 3 bases, in that order; junction bases with no gene match: 11. The CDR3 consists of 14 residues. The CDR3 protein is CASLPSGGGYEQYF. As DNA, the CDR3 is TGTGCCAGTTTGCCTTCGGGGGGAGGCTACGAGCAGTACTTC.

CDR3 region: CASSPIRDRAPQKDGYTF. The DNA for the CDR3 is TGTGCCAGCAGCCCGATCCGGGACAGAGCGCCTCAAAAGGATGGCTACACCTTC. This chain links TRBV3-1 (or the pseudogene TRBV3-2) with TRBJ1-2, with 7 bases matching TRBD1. Germline V lookup: CDR1 LGHDT, CDR2 YNNKEL (reference sequence). V was clipped by 4 bases and J by 6 bases; unmatched bases: 20. This CDR3 comprises 18 residues.

The V call is TRBV14, the J call TRBJ2-2; 7 bases agree with TRBD2. Germline loops: CDR1 SGHDN, CDR2 FVKESK. The CDR3 covers 17 residues. The V segment lost 0 bases and the J segment 7 bases; nucleotides outside the gene matches: 11. The CDR3 loop reads CASSQDRTSQVYGELFF. The CDR3 bases are TGTGCCAGCAGCCAAGATCGGACTAGTCAGGTTTACGGGGAGCTGTTTTTT.

V usage is TRBV10-3 and J usage is TRBJ1-6; maybe TRBD1 (6 bases). Germline V gene lookup returns CDR1 ENHRY and CDR2 SYGVKD. CDR3 length: 16 amino acids. V shed 3 bases and J shed 6 bases, with 15 bases lying between them. The CDR3 coding sequence is TGTGCCATCAGTGAAGGCACAGGGTTTGTTAATTCACCCCTCCACTTT. Protein product: CAISEGTGFVNSPLHF.

In this sample, this clone turned up a few times. V and J are TRBV19 and TRBJ1-5, with 9 bases lining up with TRBD1. V was pared by 5 bases and J by 6 bases, with 8 bases of the junction left unmatched. This CDR3 is built from 15 residues. From germline, CDR1 is LNHDA and CDR2 SQIVND (reference sequence). CDR3: CASSGGQGIGQPQHF. CDR3 sequence (DNA): TGTGCCAGTAGTGGAGGACAGGGGATCGGTCAGCCCCAGCATTTT.

This clone was counted many times. This sequence joins TRBV2 and TRBJ1-5, with D possibly TRBD1 on 5 matching bases. CDR1 is SNHLY, CDR2 FYNNEI, per germline. The CDR3 is 13 residues long. V gave up 4 bases and J gave up 5 bases, with 9 bases separating them. The CDR3: CASSADTYQPQHF. The DNA for the CDR3 is TGTGCCAGCAGTGCGGACACCTATCAGCCCCAGCATTTT.

This clone was detected only once. J is TRBJ2-2 and V is TRBV7-9, with TRBD1 matching over 8 bases. Germline trimming cut 5 bases from V and 6 bases from J; bases unmatched to any gene: 8. Per germline, CDR1 SEHNR and CDR2 FQNEAQ (reference sequence). CDR3 length: 15 amino acids. Written as DNA, the CDR3 is TGTGCCAGCAGCCCCACGGGACAGGTCTCCGGGGAGCTGTTTTTT. Encoded protein: CASSPTGQVSGELFF.

The chain uses TRBV30 and TRBJ1-6, with a tentative D call TRBD1 (6 bases). With 1 base removed from V and 7 bases from J, the gap between germline ends came to 11 bases. The CDR3 is 14 amino acids. In germline, CDR1 is GTSNPN, CDR2 SVGIG (reference sequence). The CDR3 is CAWSAGGGNSPLHF. For the CDR3, the DNA is TGTGCCTGGAGTGCGGGGGGCGGCAATTCACCCCTCCACTTT.

The rearrangement uses TRBV28 and TRBJ2-3; 7 bases fit TRBD2. V lost 8 bases to trimming and J lost 7 bases; unmatched junction nucleotides: 9. The V gene's germline CDR1 is MDHEN and CDR2 SYDVKM. The CDR3 totals 13 residues. In DNA, the CDR3 is TGTGCCAGCTACAGCGGGGCCAAATATACGCAGTATTTT. Protein sequence: CASYSGAKYTQYF.

In its sample, this clone was seen a few times. The V and J genes are TRBV11-2 and TRBJ2-7, with 12 bases identical to TRBD2. Germline V CDR1 and CDR2: SGHAT, FQNNGV. The CDR3 runs 17 residues. Losses at the gene ends were 5 bases for V and 6 bases for J; bases not matched to a gene: 14. In DNA form, the CDR3 reads TGTGCCAGCAGCCCAGCGGGGACTAGCGGGTCGTTGCGCGAGCAGTACTTC. Translating gives CASSPAGTSGSLREQYF.

The J gene is TRBJ1-1, the V gene TRBV7-7; 8 bases line up with TRBD1. Germline V gene data show CDR1 as SSHAT and CDR2 as FNYEAQ (reference sequence). The CDR3 loop spans 15 amino acids. Losses at the gene ends were 5 bases for V and 6 bases for J; bases not matched to a gene: 11. The CDR3 DNA reads TGTGCCAGCAGCCCCCTCACAGGGGGAGCGGCTGAAGCTTTCTTT. Translation gives CASSPLTGGAAEAFF.

The V gene is TRBV3-1 (or the pseudogene TRBV3-2), the J gene TRBJ2-5; 10 bases match TRBD2. Germline CDR1 is LGHDT and CDR2 is YNNKEL (reference sequence). The CDR3 spans 13 residues. V was clipped by 7 bases and J by 5 bases; unmatched bases: 4. CDR3: CASTAGGWETQYF. CDR3 DNA: TGTGCCAGCACAGCGGGGGGGTGGGAGACCCAGTACTTC.

The chain joins TRBV7-2 to TRBJ1-6; D is unclear. The CDR3 sequence is 16 residues long. Germline values: CDR1 SGHTA, CDR2 FQGNSA. Trimming shortened V by 2 bases and J by 0 bases, and 8 bases separated the two germline ends. The chain's CDR3 is CASSLNRLSYNSPLHF. In DNA form, the CDR3 reads TGTGCCAGCAGCTTAAATAGACTCTCCTATAATTCACCCCTCCACTTT.

The chain links TRBV7-6 to TRBJ1-1, with D uncertain. This CDR3 has 13 residues. Germline CDR1 SGHVS, CDR2 FNYEAQ. The ends were cut back, 5 bases at V and 0 bases at J, with 7 bases in the middle. DNA for the CDR3: TGTGCCAGCAGCGCCGGGGTGAACACTGAAGCTTTCTTT. It is translated as CASSAGVNTEAFF. The full variable domain, with the rest looked up from reference TRBV7-6 and TRBJ1-1, is GAGVSQSPRYKVTKRGQDVALRCDPISGHVSLYWYRQALGQGPEFLTYFNYEAQQDKSGLPNDRFSAERPEGSISTLTIQRTEQRDSAMYRCASSAGVNTEAFFGQGTRLTVV.

The sample holds one count of this clone. The chain links TRBV30 to TRBJ1-1; a weak D match, TRBD1 (5 bases). Germline V lookup: CDR1 GTSNPN, CDR2 SVGIG (reference sequence). V lost 5 bases and J 4 bases, leaving 11 bases between the germline ends. The CDR3 runs 12 residues. The CDR3 region has the DNA TGTGCCTGGGCCAGGGTTAGCACTGAAGCTTTCTTT. This codes for CAWARVSTEAFF.

This sequence joins TRBV12-3 or TRBV12-4 and TRBJ1-6, with 7 bases that match TRBD1. V dropped 8 bases and J dropped 9; count of bases not matched to a gene: 7. The CDR3 sequence is 13 residues long. CDR3 coding DNA: TGTGCCAGCGATACAGGGGCAGGTTCACCCCTCCACTTT. This gives the protein CASDTGAGSPLHF.

The chain employs TRBV19 and TRBJ2-7; possible D gene TRBD2, 6 bases. The CDR3 has 16 residues. The germline V and J ends were trimmed by 5 bases and 7 bases, with 24 bases remaining between them. Per the germline V gene, CDR1 is LNHDA and CDR2 is SQIVND (reference sequence). The CDR3 bases are TGTGCCAGTAGTCCCCTCGCGGCGGGGTATTCGGGAGAGCAGTACTTC. Its translation: CASSPLAAGYSGEQYF.

The chain uses TRBV10-3 and TRBJ2-2; possible D gene TRBD2, 5 bases. The germline V and J ends were trimmed by 6 bases and 2 bases, with 10 bases remaining between them. The CDR3 totals 14 residues. Germline V gene data show CDR1 as ENHRY and CDR2 as SYGVKD. In DNA, the CDR3 is TGTGCCATCAGCCCCGGGGTCAACACCGGGGAGCTGTTTTTT. Encoded protein: CAISPGVNTGELFF.